Shown below are 17 T cell receptor beta chains from a single sample sequenced in a study of shared clonotypes between healthy human individuals. Sequencing used immunoSEQ multiplex PCR; TCRdb keeps in-frame clones, though not all of them. The table shows roughly 700,000 clones, with approximately 74% occurring only once. Sequenced material: memory CD4+ T cells sorted from blood. Subset given: CD45RA-negative fraction. Source of these receptors: a woman aged 30 to 39 in good health.

A word on this clone: Other DNA sequences in the same sample also yield this CDR3. This chain uses TRBV28 with TRBJ2-7, with D uncertain. The CDR3 length is 12 residues. The germline V gene has CDR1 MDHEN and CDR2 SYDVKM. V lost 3 bases and J lost 2, with 5 bases in between. DNA of the CDR3: TGTGCCAGCAGTTTGCGAGCCTACGAGCAGTACTTC. Its translation is CASSLRAYEQYF.

The genes are TRBV19 and TRBJ2-2, with D unresolved. The CDR3 has 14 residues. Germline CDR1 reads LNHDA; CDR2 reads SQIVND (reference sequence). V was cut by 5 bases and J by 1 base, with 8 bases left in between. CDR3 residues: CASSPDRNTGELFF. The CDR3 DNA is TGTGCCAGTAGTCCCGACCGGAACACCGGGGAGCTGTTTTTT.

This clone was seen many times. Distinct nucleotide sequences in the sample also encode this CDR3. CDR3 nucleotide sequence: TGTGCCAGCAGTTATCGGGAAACCTACGAGCAGTACTTC. Protein product: CASSYRETYEQYF. The chain links TRBV6-5 to TRBJ2-7, with D tentatively TRBD2 (5 bases). Trimming took off 3 bases at V and 2 bases at J, with 8 bases between the two ends. The CDR3 runs to 13 residues. CDR1 is MNHEY and CDR2 is SVGAGI in the germline V gene.

This clone has a handful of counts. The rearrangement joins TRBV5-1 to TRBJ2-1; 9 positions agree with TRBD2. V trimming: 4 bases; J trimming: 5 bases; junction bases outside the gene matches: 4. CDR1 and CDR2 from the germline V gene are SGHRS and YFSETQ. The CDR3 covers 14 residues. Here the CDR3 DNA reads TGCGCCAGCAGCGGGACTAGCAGTAACAATGAGCAGTTCTTC. Translated: CASSGTSSNNEQFF.

The chain carries TRBV9 and TRBJ2-1, with 12 positions matching TRBD2. V was pared by 7 bases and J by 9 bases, with 8 bases of the junction left unmatched. The CDR3 sequence is 14 residues long. Germline assignment: CDR1 SGDLS and CDR2 YYNGEE. DNA of the CDR3: TGTGCCAGCCAGACTAGCGGGAGATCGGGTGAGCAGTTCTTC. This translates into CASQTSGRSGEQFF.

This clone was counted a few times. The chain carries TRBV2 and TRBJ1-5; TRBD1 agrees at 7 bases. V lost 4 bases, J lost 1 base, and 4 bases stayed unmatched. The CDR3 consists of 15 residues. CDR1 is SNHLY and CDR2 is FYNNEI in the germline V gene. In DNA form, the CDR3 reads TGTGCCAGCAGTGTAGGACAGGCGAGCAATCAGCCCCAGCATTTT. Translation gives CASSVGQASNQPQHF.

This chain uses TRBV4-1 with TRBJ1-2; possible D gene TRBD1, 5 bases. The V gene lost 1 base and the J gene lost 5 bases, with 11 bases spanning the gap. The germline CDR1 and CDR2 sequences are MGHRA and YSYEKL. CDR3 length: 14 residues. The CDR3 region is CASSQAGRWYGYTF. CDR3 DNA: TGCGCCAGCAGCCAAGCAGGGCGGTGGTATGGCTACACCTTC.

This clone has only one observation. The chain recombines TRBV2 with TRBJ2-5, with D possibly matching TRBD2 (5 bases). CDR1 SNHLY and CDR2 FYNNEI come from the germline V gene. The CDR3 has 14 residues. V gave up 7 bases and J gave up 5 bases, with 17 bases separating them. The CDR3 protein is CASTGELRLETQYF. CDR3 DNA sequence: TGTGCCAGCACCGGGGAGCTCCGGCTGGAGACCCAGTACTTC.

Regarding this clone: A far larger clone is just one base off, so this is likely a read error. The same CDR3 arises from other DNA sequences in this sample as well. The chain employs TRBV5-1 and TRBJ2-1, with D tentatively TRBD1 (5 bases). The CDR3 extends over 15 amino acids. With 2 bases removed from V and 0 bases from J, the gap between germline ends came to 9 bases. The germline V gene has CDR1 SGHRS and CDR2 YFSETQ. The CDR3 region is CASSFDSSSYNEQFF. CDR3 coding DNA: TGCGCCAGCAGCTTTGACAGTAGCTCCTACAATGAGCAGTTCTTC. The variable domain in full, completed from reference TRBV5-1 and TRBJ2-1, reads KAGVTQTPRYLIKTRGQQVTLSCSPISGHRSVSWYQQTPGQGLQFLFEYFSETQRNKGNFPGRFSGRQFSNSRSEMNVSTLELGDSALYLCASSFDSSSYNEQFFGPGTRLTVL.

This clone has just a few counts. The sample contains more than one DNA sequence encoding this CDR3. This chain connects TRBV4-1 to TRBJ2-2; 11 bases fit TRBD2. V was pared by 1 base and J by 7 bases, with 5 bases of the junction left unmatched. The length of the CDR3 is 16 residues. Germline lookup yields CDR1 MGHRA and CDR2 YSYEKL. CDR3 nucleotides: TGCGCCAGCAGCCAAGTAGCGGGAGGGCCCGGCGGGGAGCTGTTTTTT. Translated: CASSQVAGGPGGELFF.

J is TRBJ2-7 and V is TRBV6-1; a possible D gene is TRBD1 (6 bases). CDR3 length equals 13 residues. Trimming cost V 2 bases and J 4 bases, with 9 bases left between them. Germline CDR1 MNHNS, CDR2 SASEGT. The CDR3 coding sequence is TGTGCCAGCAGTGAAACCAGGGGTTACGAGCAGTACTTC. Its translation is CASSETRGYEQYF.

The V gene is TRBV16, the J gene TRBJ1-1, with D maybe TRBD1 (5 bases). CDR1 KGHSY and CDR2 FQNENV come from the germline V gene. The V and J ends lost 2 bases and 7 bases respectively, with 11 bases between them. The CDR3 covers 13 residues. This chain's CDR3 is CASSQVQGGEAFF. The CDR3 DNA reads TGTGCCAGCAGCCAAGTTCAGGGCGGTGAAGCTTTCTTT.

J is TRBJ1-4 and V is TRBV28; no firm D call. With 1 base removed from V and 5 bases from J, the gap between germline ends came to 11 bases. Germline values: CDR1 MDHEN, CDR2 SYDVKM. The CDR3 consists of 15 residues. The CDR3 nucleotides are TGTGCCAGCAGTTTATTAGCAGGCGGAAATGAAAAACTGTTTTTT. Protein product: CASSLLAGGNEKLFF.

In DNA, the CDR3 is TGTGCCAGCAGTTCGGAGGGGGGGACTGAAGCTTTCTTT. The encoded protein is CASSSEGGTEAFF. The chain is built from TRBV6-6 and TRBJ1-1, with D tentatively TRBD1 (6 bases). This CDR3 has 13 residues. Germline CDR1 reads MNHNY; CDR2 reads SVGAGI (reference sequence). Trimming removed 4 bases from V and 5 bases from J, with 11 bases in between.

In the case of this clone: The junction and the germline gene differ at one end; a read error may be behind it. The rearrangement links TRBV28 to TRBJ2-7; D is perhaps TRBD1 or TRBD2 (7 bases each). CDR3 length: 13 amino acids. Germline lookup yields CDR1 MDHEN and CDR2 SYDVKM. CDR3 protein: CATQGGPQGAPSF. The DNA for the CDR3 is TGTGCCACCCAGGGGGGGCCACAGGGAGCCCCATCCTTC.

The chain joins TRBV11-2 to TRBJ1-3; D gene uncertain. The CDR3 totals 17 residues. Trimming stripped 5 bases from V and 0 bases from J, with 17 bases between. Germline V gene data show CDR1 as SGHAT and CDR2 as FQNNGV. The CDR3: CASSPLGGLSSGNTIYF. The CDR3 coding sequence is TGTGCCAGCAGCCCCCTAGGAGGACTGAGCTCTGGAAACACCATATATTTT.

The chain combines TRBV9 with TRBJ2-3; 7 positions agree with TRBD2. Germline-derived CDR1 and CDR2 are SGDLS and YYNGEE. The CDR3 covers 17 residues. Unmatched junction bases numbered 11, after V lost 0 bases and J lost 4 bases. The CDR3 DNA follows: TGTGCCAGCAGCGTAGATGGGAGTGGGAGGGTACCAGATACGCAGTATTTT. Translation: CASSVDGSGRVPDTQYF.